A selection of T cell receptor beta chains follows, all from one sample in a study of neurological immune-mediated disorders. In TCRdb, the 5' RACE reads were re-called with MiXCR into one record per CDR3 protein. Found here are 35,000 to 40,000 distinct CDR3 sequences, around a tenth of them singletons; the top ten hold 3% to 4%. The sequenced sample was CD4+ T cells from blood. The receptors here all came from a woman aged 25 to 39 with HTLV-1-associated myelopathy (HAM/TSP). The CDR3 runs from the conserved cysteine through the conserved F or W. Each record gives: clone size, D gene, V gene, CDR3 protein. The D gene is left open where the match is weak. Not every row has a clone size; where given, it reads once, few, many or a size class.

many | NA | TRBV7-3 | CASSLRQGSYEQYF
many | NA | TRBV27 | CASGYEVNNWYNEQFF
many | NA | TRBV5-1 | CASSLGTGEQFF
NA | NA | TRBV20-1 | CSASQEGRGQISPIHF
many | TRBD1 | TRBV6-1 | CASRLTRDSSYEQYF
many | TRBD1 | TRBV6-1 | CASSPTRRPGQGLRFFKNIQYF
many | NA | TRBV7-9 | CASSLVAAEQYF
many | TRBD1 | TRBV7-8 | CASSQGQRSSYNEQFF
few | NA | TRBV11-2 | CASSSRLENPEQYF
many | TRBD1 | TRBV20-1 | CSAGTGGLGTEAFF
many | TRBD1 | TRBV29-1 | CSVADRNYGYTF
NA | NA | TRBV18 | CASSPNRWNTEAFF
many | NA | TRBV11-2 | CASSLLEGYTQYF
many | NA | TRBV14 | CASSQGPRLFF
many | NA | TRBV12-3/TRBV12-4 | CASSRWQGSGELFF
many | TRBD2 | TRBV11-3 | CASSLSSGGVEQFF
many | TRBD1 | TRBV20-1 | CSAREDRAGNTGELFF
many | TRBD2 | TRBV18 | CASSLGLAGASTEQFF
medium-sized | NA | TRBV29-1 | CSVEVRRGWSYEQYF
many | NA | TRBV19 | CASSIVISDTQYF
medium-sized | NA | TRBV5-6 | CASSPPGGLLSGTEAFF
many | NA | TRBV10-3 | CAISPSRYTQYF
many | NA | TRBV5-1 | CASSQAGTRVSYEQYF
many | NA | TRBV5-1 | CASSLGGQSYNEQFF
medium-sized | NA | TRBV12-3/TRBV12-4 | CASSLSGSLVNTEAFF
many | NA | TRBV7-9 | CASSRDSEQYF
many | NA | TRBV20-1 | CSARLLQGFSNSPLHF
many | NA | TRBV27 | CASSLYPGAPRTDTQYF
many | TRBD2 | TRBV20-1 | CSARPRGLAGTDTQYF
many | NA | TRBV20-1 | CSASIGAGNSPLHF